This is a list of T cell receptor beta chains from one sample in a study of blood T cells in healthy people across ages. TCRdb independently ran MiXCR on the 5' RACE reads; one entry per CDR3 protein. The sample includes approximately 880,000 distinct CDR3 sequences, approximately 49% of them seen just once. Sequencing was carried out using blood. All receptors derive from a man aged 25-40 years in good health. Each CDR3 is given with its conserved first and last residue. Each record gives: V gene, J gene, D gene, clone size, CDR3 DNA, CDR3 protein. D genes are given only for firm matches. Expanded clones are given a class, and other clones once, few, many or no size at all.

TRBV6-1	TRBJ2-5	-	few	TGTGCCAGCAGTGTGCCCCCCGGAGGCAGAACCCCTCAAGAGACCCAGTACTTC	CASSVPPGGRTPQETQYF
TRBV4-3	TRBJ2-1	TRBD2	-	TGCGCCAGCAGCCAAGATCTAGCGGGGGGGCGAAATGAGCAGTTCTTC	CASSQDLAGGRNEQFF
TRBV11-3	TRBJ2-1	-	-	TGTGCCAGCAGCTCACGAGGGCTGGGCGAGAATGAGCAGTTCTTC	CASSSRGLGENEQFF
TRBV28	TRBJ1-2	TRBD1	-	TGTGCCAGCACCTTGACAGGGGCAGATGGCTACACCTTC	CASTLTGADGYTF
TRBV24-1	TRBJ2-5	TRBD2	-	TGTGCCACCAGTGCCAAAGAGCGGGGGAAAGAGACCCAGTACTTC	CATSAKERGKETQYF
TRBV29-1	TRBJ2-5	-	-	TGCAGCGTCAGACCCGGGACGGCTGGAGAGACCCAGTACTTC	CSVRPGTAGETQYF
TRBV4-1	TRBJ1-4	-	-	TGCGCCAGCAGCCAAGAAGGTGAGGACCCGGGTGAAAAACTGTTTTTT	CASSQEGEDPGEKLFF
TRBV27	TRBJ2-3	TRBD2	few	TGTGCCAGCAGTCTCCCACCACATACGCGGGGGAGCTGGTATTTT	CASSLPPHTRGSWYF
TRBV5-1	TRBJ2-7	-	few	TGCGCCAGCAGTCACGGGCAGAACTACGAGCAGTACTTC	CASSHGQNYEQYF
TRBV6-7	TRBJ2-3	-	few	TGTGCCAGCAGTTACCGTAATACAGAAGGCACAGATACGCAGTATTTT	CASSYRNTEGTDTQYF
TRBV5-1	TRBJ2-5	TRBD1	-	TGCGCCAGCAGCTTACAGGGGTACCAAGAGACCCAGTACTTC	CASSLQGYQETQYF
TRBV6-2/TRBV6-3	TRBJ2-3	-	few	TGTGCCAGCAGTTACCCTTCACTAGCCCGAAACACAGATACGCAGTATTTT	CASSYPSLARNTDTQYF
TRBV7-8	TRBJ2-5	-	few	TGTGCCAGCCACAAAGAGACCCAGTACTTC	CASHKETQYF
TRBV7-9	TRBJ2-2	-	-	TGTGCCAGCTCATTTGAGAGGGGTCCGGGGAACACCGGGGAGCTGTTTTTT	CASSFERGPGNTGELFF
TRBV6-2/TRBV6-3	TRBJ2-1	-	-	TGTGCCAGCGTGGGGGGAAAGGGATACAATGAACAGTTCTTC	CASVGGKGYNEQFF
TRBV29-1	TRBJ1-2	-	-	TGCAGCGTCCGAGAGAATGGCTACACCTTC	CSVRENGYTF
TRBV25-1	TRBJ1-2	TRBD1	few	TGTGCCAGCAGTGCCGGGGCCACAGGGGGGTATGGCTACACCTTC	CASSAGATGGYGYTF
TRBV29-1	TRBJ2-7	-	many	TGCAGCGTTAGAACCTACGAGCAGTACTTC	CSVRTYEQYF
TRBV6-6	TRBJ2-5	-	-	TGTGCCAGCAGTTACTCGGCCTTGGGGGGCACCCAGTACTTC	CASSYSALGGTQYF
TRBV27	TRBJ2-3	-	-	TGTGCCACCATAGCAGATACGCAGTATTTT	CATIADTQYF
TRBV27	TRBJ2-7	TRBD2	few	TGTGCCAGCAGTTTAGGCTTAACGGGGGGCTCCTACGAGCAGTACTTC	CASSLGLTGGSYEQYF
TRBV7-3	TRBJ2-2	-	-	TGTGCCAGCAGCCGCGGAGTGGGCGGGGAGCTGTTTTTT	CASSRGVGGELFF
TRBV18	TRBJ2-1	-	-	TGTGCCAGCTTTCGACAGGAGGTCTCCTACAATGAGCAGTTCTTC	CASFRQEVSYNEQFF
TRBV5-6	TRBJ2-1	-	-	TGTGCCAGCAGCTTTGACCGGAACAATGAGCAGTTCTTC	CASSFDRNNEQFF
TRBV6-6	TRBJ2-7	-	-	TGTGCCAGCAGTTACTCGATCGGGGGCGGGAGCTCCTACGAGCAGTACTTC	CASSYSIGGGSSYEQYF
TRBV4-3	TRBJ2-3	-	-	TGCGCCAGCAGCAGCAAGTTAACAGATACGCAGTATTTT	CASSSKLTDTQYF
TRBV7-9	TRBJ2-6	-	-	TGTGCCAGCAGTCCCAGTTCAGGGATCGGTTCCAACGTCCTGACTTTC	CASSPSSGIGSNVLTF
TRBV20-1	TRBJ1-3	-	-	TGCAGTGCTAGAGACCCCGCCACGAGCTCTGGAAACACCATATATTTT	CSARDPATSSGNTIYF
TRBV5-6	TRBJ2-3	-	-	TGTGCCAGCAGCCCCGACAGAACAGATACGCAGTATTTT	CASSPDRTDTQYF
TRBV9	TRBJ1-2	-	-	TGTGCCAGCAGCGTAGACGTTATGGGCAGGGGCACCACGGGTGGCTACACCTTC	CASSVDVMGRGTTGGYTF
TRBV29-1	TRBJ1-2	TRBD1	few	TGCAGCGTTGAAACAGGGGAGCCTAACTATGGCTACACCTTC	CSVETGEPNYGYTF
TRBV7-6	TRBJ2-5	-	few	TGTGCCAGCAGCTTAGAATCGGGTAGAGAGACCCAGTACTTC	CASSLESGRETQYF
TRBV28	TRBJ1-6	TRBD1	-	TGTGCCAGCAGTTCATCCGGGACAGGTTATAATTCACCCCTCCACTTT	CASSSSGTGYNSPLHF
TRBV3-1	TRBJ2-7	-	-	TGTGCCAGCAGCCAAGAAAGGTTGAAGGGCGGCGAGCAGTACTTC	CASSQERLKGGEQYF
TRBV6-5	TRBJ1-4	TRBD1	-	TGTGCCAGCAGTCCCCGGACAGGGTGGGATGAAAAACTGTTTTTT	CASSPRTGWDEKLFF
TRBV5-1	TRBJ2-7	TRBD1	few	TGCGCCAGCAGCTTACCCGACAGGGTCGACGAGCAGTACTTC	CASSLPDRVDEQYF
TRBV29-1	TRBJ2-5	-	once	TGCAGCGAATCAACGGCGCCAGAGACCCAGTACTTC	CSESTAPETQYF
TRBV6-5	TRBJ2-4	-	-	TGTGCCAGCAGTCCCACGCTAGGCAGTAAAAACATTCAGTACTTC	CASSPTLGSKNIQYF
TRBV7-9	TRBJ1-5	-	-	TGTGCCAGCAGCTTAGGAAGTTTTCGGGGAGGATGGAATCAGCCCCAGCATTTT	CASSLGSFRGGWNQPQHF